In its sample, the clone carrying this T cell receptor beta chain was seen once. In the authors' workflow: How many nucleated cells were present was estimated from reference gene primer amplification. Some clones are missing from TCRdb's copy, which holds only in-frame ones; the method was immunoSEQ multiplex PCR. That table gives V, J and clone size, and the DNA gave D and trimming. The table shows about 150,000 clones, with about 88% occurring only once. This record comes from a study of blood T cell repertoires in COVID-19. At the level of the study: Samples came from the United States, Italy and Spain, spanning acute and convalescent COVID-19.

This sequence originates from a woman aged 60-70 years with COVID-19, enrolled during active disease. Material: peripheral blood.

CDR3 DNA: TGCAGCGTGTACGGGACTAGCTTCAATGAGCAGTTCTTC. Its translation: CSVYGTSFNEQFF. The chain combines TRBV29-1 with TRBJ2-1; 9 bases map to TRBD2. Germline lookup yields CDR1 SQVTM and CDR2 ANQGSEA. The CDR3 extends over 13 amino acids. V lost 6 bases, J lost 6 bases, and 6 bases stayed unmatched.